This T cell receptor (beta chain) was documented in a study of blood T cell repertoires in COVID-19. The wider study: COVID-19 samples from acute and convalescent phases originated in the United States, Italy and Spain.

Profiling relied on immunoSEQ multiplex PCR, and the TCRdb table lists in-frame clones only, not all of them. The data contain fewer than 700,000 clones, less than 90% of them singletons. Recruited during active infection, patients (from Seattle) were subsequently followed longitudinally. Trimming shortened V by 5 bases and J by 0 bases, and 7 bases separated the two germline ends. Per germline, CDR1 SNHLY and CDR2 FYNNEI. The CDR3 consists of 13 residues. Sequences were obtained from peripheral blood. The source is a woman aged 50 to 65 with COVID-19, enrolled during active disease. The V and J genes are TRBV2 and TRBJ1-1, with D hard to call. CDR3 in amino acids: CASSQDLNTEAFF. CDR3 DNA: TGTGCCAGCAGTCAAGACTTGAACACTGAAGCTTTCTTT.